One and the same sample provided the 20 T cell receptor beta chains below, sequenced in a study of blood T cell repertoires in COVID-19. Sequencing used immunoSEQ multiplex PCR; TCRdb keeps in-frame clones, though not all of them. The data hold 300,000 to 500,000 clones, with approximately 90% observed a single time. The source material was PBMCs or T cells enriched from blood (not recorded which). These receptors all come from a woman aged 25 to 39 with acute COVID-19.

This rearrangement joins TRBV28 to TRBJ1-5; 7 bases are a match to TRBD1. Germline V CDR1 and CDR2: MDHEN, SYDVKM. V shed 3 bases, J shed 5 bases, and the junction held 10 bases outside the gene matches. The CDR3 consists of 16 residues. CDR3 region: CASSFPGAGGDQPQHF. Here the CDR3 DNA reads TGTGCCAGCAGTTTCCCCGGCGCAGGGGGAGATCAGCCCCAGCATTTT.

This clone was detected a few times. The chain carries TRBV6-6 and TRBJ1-3; maybe TRBD1 (5 bases). Trimming left V 5 bases short and J 3 bases short, with 26 bases between. Germline V gene data show CDR1 as MNHNY and CDR2 as SVGAGI (reference sequence). The CDR3 spans 19 residues. This CDR3 reads CASSLTTNRQRMFGNTIYF. For the CDR3, the DNA is TGTGCCAGCAGTCTCACCACTAATAGACAGCGTATGTTTGGAAACACCATATATTTT.

CDR3: CASSQGGREDSPLHF. The CDR3 region has the DNA TGTGCCAGCAGCCAAGGGGGCAGGGAGGATTCACCCCTCCACTTT. The gene calls are TRBV4-2 and TRBJ1-6, with a possible D match to TRBD1 (5 bases). CDR1 LGHNA and CDR2 YNFKEQ come from the germline V gene. The CDR3 sequence is 15 residues long. Trimming took 1 base from V and 8 from J, leaving 12 bases between them.

The gene calls are TRBV30 and TRBJ1-3; 7 nucleotides line up with TRBD1. Germline CDR1 is GTSNPN and CDR2 is SVGIG (reference sequence). V lost 0 bases and J lost 0; bases outside the gene matches: 11. The CDR3 is 18 residues long. The CDR3 DNA sequence: TGTGCCTGGAGTGTTACGGGGACAGTCGGGGCCTCTGGAAACACCATATATTTT. It codes for CAWSVTGTVGASGNTIYF.

This chain uses TRBV7-3 with TRBJ2-1, with D possibly matching TRBD1 (6 bases). Trimming removed 5 bases at V and 6 bases at J, with 11 bases between. The CDR3 runs to 13 residues. CDR1 and CDR2 from the germline V gene are SGHTA and FQGTGA. The CDR3 sequence: CASSHTGLNEQFF. The CDR3 nucleotides read TGTGCCAGCAGCCATACAGGGCTCAATGAGCAGTTCTTC.

This clone was recorded only once. V gene TRBV25-1 combines with J gene TRBJ2-7; D gene ambiguous. Germline V lookup: CDR1 MGHDK, CDR2 SYGVNS. This CDR3 has 13 residues. V was clipped by 3 bases and J by 0 bases, with 6 bases between them. CDR3 protein: CASSDGGSYEQYF. The CDR3 nucleotides are TGTGCCAGCAGTGACGGTGGCTCCTACGAGCAGTACTTC.

This clone appeared a single time. CDR3 amino acids: CATGRGAAFEQYF. The CDR3 DNA sequence: TGTGCCACCGGCCGGGGGGCAGCGTTTGAGCAGTACTTC. This chain connects TRBV12-3 or TRBV12-4 to TRBJ2-7, with D tentatively TRBD2 (7 bases). This CDR3 comprises 13 residues. Between the trimmed V and J ends, which lost 10 bases and 7 bases, there was a span of 20 bases.

This chain's CDR3 is CASGPESSYEQYF. The CDR3 bases are TGTGCTAGTGGTCCCGAGAGCTCCTACGAGCAGTACTTC. V gene TRBV12-5 combines with J gene TRBJ2-7; no reliable D call. Germline V lookup: CDR1 LGHNT, CDR2 FRNRAP. V was pared by 5 bases and J by 0 bases, with 8 bases between. The CDR3 consists of 13 residues.

About this clone itself: Other DNA variants within this sample encode the same CDR3. This chain links TRBV10-3 with TRBJ1-5; TRBD1 is a possible D gene (5 bases). Trimming took off 0 bases at V and 2 bases at J, with 11 bases between the two ends. Germline lookup yields CDR1 ENHRY and CDR2 SYGVKD. CDR3 length: 16 amino acids. The CDR3 nucleotides read TGTGCCATCAGTGAGTCGGGGGGAGGCGGCAATCAGCCCCAGCATTTT. It yields the protein CAISESGGGGNQPQHF.

The chain uses TRBV19 and TRBJ2-4; a weak D match, TRBD1 (6 bases). Germline-derived CDR1 and CDR2 are LNHDA and SQIVND (reference sequence). V lost 5 bases to trimming and J lost 0 bases, with 14 bases between them. The CDR3 is 16 residues long. The CDR3 DNA sequence: TGTGCCAGTAGTCCCGGACAGATTCTAGCCAAAAACATTCAGTACTTC. Translated, it gives CASSPGQILAKNIQYF.

The V and J genes are TRBV7-2 and TRBJ2-7, with D hard to call. Germline CDR1 reads SGHTA; CDR2 reads FQGNSA. Trimming pared 1 base from V and 7 bases from J, leaving 17 bases between. There are 15 residues in the CDR3. The CDR3 loop reads CASSLVWLSRQEQYF. DNA of the CDR3: TGTGCCAGCAGCTTAGTTTGGCTGTCTCGCCAAGAGCAGTACTTC.

The chain combines TRBV5-1 with TRBJ2-1, with TRBD2 as a possible D gene (6 bases). V lost 0 bases, J lost 9 bases, and 16 bases lay in between. The CDR3 is 15 amino acids. Germline values: CDR1 SGHRS, CDR2 YFSETQ. CDR3 DNA: TGCGCCAGCAGCTTGGCGGGGGACTCCCTCCGTGAGCAGTTCTTC. Its translation is CASSLAGDSLREQFF.

The V and J genes are TRBV7-2 and TRBJ2-7; 7 bases align to TRBD2. The CDR3 totals 14 residues. Germline values: CDR1 SGHTA, CDR2 FQGNSA. V shed 3 bases and J 0 bases; nucleotides not matched to a gene: 2. CDR3 DNA: TGTGCCAGCAGCTTGGGGGGGAACTCCTACGAGCAGTACTTC. This sequence encodes CASSLGGNSYEQYF.

The chain links TRBV7-2 to TRBJ1-5; 10 positions match TRBD1. The CDR3 spans 15 residues. Germline assignment: CDR1 SGHTA and CDR2 FQGNSA. The ends lost 9 bases at V and 7 bases at J; junction bases unmatched: 12. DNA for the CDR3: TGTGCCAGTGGCGCCGGGACAGGGGTTTACCAGCCCCAGCATTTT. It is translated as CASGAGTGVYQPQHF. Drawing the rest from reference TRBV7-2 and TRBJ1-5, the complete variable domain is GAGVSQSPSNKVTEKGKDVELRCDPISGHTALYWYRQSLGQGLEFLIYFQGNSAPDKSGLPSDRFSAERTGGSVSTLTIQRTQQEDSAVYLCASGAGTGVYQPQHFGDGTRLSIL.

The rearrangement joins TRBV25-1 to TRBJ1-1; D not resolved. Germline CDR1 and CDR2: MGHDK and SYGVNS. V was trimmed by 5 bases and J by 8 bases, leaving 21 bases between them. The CDR3 length is 15 residues. DNA for the CDR3: TGTGCCAGCAGTCCCGACGGTAGCGGACTTACCGAAGCTTTCTTT. Translating it yields CASSPDGSGLTEAFF.

The gene calls are TRBV4-1 and TRBJ2-7; 11 bases line up with TRBD1. The CDR3 is 15 residues long. Germline trimming cut 2 bases from V and 4 bases from J; bases unmatched to any gene: 4. CDR1 and CDR2 from the germline V gene are MGHRA and YSYEKL. The CDR3 loop is CASSQTGTGGYEQYF. The CDR3, as DNA: TGCGCCAGCAGCCAAACCGGGACAGGGGGATACGAGCAGTACTTC.

This sequence joins TRBV19 and TRBJ1-1; 8 bases are a match to TRBD1. This CDR3 spans 16 amino acids. The germline V gene encodes CDR1 LNHDA and CDR2 SQIVND (reference sequence). CDR3 residues: CAPTGETGVRGTEAFF. DNA of the CDR3: TGTGCTCCCACGGGGGAGACAGGGGTTCGGGGCACTGAAGCTTTCTTT.

V usage is TRBV7-3 and J usage is TRBJ2-1; D is possibly TRBD2 (5 bases). The CDR3 is made up of 14 amino acids. Germline CDR1 is SGHTA and CDR2 is FQGTGA. The V gene lost 5 bases and the J gene lost 2 bases, with 10 bases spanning the gap. CDR3: CASSPATTYNEQFF. The CDR3 nucleotides are TGTGCCAGCAGCCCGGCGACTACCTACAATGAGCAGTTCTTC.

The V call is TRBV18, the J call TRBJ1-5, with 8 bases aligning to TRBD1. Per germline, CDR1 KGHSH and CDR2 LQKENI. This CDR3 contains 14 residues. J gave up 5 bases and V 4 bases, and 4 bases lay outside the gene matches. The CDR3 protein is CASSRQGYDQPQHF. The CDR3 bases are TGTGCCAGCTCACGACAGGGGTACGATCAGCCCCAGCATTTT.

CDR3: CASSDSDRGHGYTF. Here the CDR3 DNA reads TGTGCCAGCAGTGATTCCGACAGGGGGCATGGCTACACCTTC. V gene TRBV2 combines with J gene TRBJ1-2, with TRBD1 matching over 10 bases. The V gene's germline CDR1 is SNHLY and CDR2 FYNNEI. Germline trimming cut 3 bases from V and 6 bases from J; bases unmatched to any gene: 4. The CDR3 length is 14 residues.